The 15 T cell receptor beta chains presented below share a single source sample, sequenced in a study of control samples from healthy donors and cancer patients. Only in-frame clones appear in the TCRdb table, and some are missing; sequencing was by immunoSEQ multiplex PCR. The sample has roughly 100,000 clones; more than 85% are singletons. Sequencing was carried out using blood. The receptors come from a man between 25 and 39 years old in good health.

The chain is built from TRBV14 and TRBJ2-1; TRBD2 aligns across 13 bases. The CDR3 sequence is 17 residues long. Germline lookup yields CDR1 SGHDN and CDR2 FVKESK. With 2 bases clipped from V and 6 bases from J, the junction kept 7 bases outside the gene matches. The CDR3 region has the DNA TGTGCCAGCAGCCAAACTAGCGGGAGGGCCGTGGGCAATGAGCAGTTCTTC. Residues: CASSQTSGRAVGNEQFF.

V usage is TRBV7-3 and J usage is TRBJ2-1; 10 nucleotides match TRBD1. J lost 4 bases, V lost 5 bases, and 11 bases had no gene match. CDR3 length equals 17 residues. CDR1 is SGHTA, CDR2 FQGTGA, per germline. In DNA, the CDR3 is TGTGCCAGCAGCCGATCTACGGGACAGGGGCGATACAATGAGCAGTTCTTC. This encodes CASSRSTGQGRYNEQFF.

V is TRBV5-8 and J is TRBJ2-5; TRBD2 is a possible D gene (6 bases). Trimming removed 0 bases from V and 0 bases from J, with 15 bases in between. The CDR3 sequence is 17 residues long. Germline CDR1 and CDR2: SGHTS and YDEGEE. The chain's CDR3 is CASSLVIADTYQETQYF. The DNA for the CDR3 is TGTGCCAGCAGCTTGGTAATAGCGGACACGTACCAAGAGACCCAGTACTTC.

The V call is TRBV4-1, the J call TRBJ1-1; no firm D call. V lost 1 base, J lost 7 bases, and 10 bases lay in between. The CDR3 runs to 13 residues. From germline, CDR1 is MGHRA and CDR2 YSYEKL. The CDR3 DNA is TGCGCCAGCAGCCAAGTTTGGCAAGGTGAAGCTTTCTTT. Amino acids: CASSQVWQGEAFF.

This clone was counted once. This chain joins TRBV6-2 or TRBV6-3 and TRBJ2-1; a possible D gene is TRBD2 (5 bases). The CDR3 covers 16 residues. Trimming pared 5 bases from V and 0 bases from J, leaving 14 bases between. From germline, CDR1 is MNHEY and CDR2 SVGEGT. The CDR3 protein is CASSPNRRASYNEQFF. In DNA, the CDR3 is TGTGCCAGCAGTCCCAATCGGCGGGCCTCCTACAATGAGCAGTTCTTC.

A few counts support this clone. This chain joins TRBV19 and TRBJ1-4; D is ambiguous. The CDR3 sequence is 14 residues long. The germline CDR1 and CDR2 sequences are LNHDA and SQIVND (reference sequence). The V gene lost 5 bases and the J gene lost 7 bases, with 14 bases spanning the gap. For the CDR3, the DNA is TGTGCCAGTAGTTCGCCAGGAAGTAGTGAAAAACTGTTTTTT. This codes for CASSSPGSSEKLFF.

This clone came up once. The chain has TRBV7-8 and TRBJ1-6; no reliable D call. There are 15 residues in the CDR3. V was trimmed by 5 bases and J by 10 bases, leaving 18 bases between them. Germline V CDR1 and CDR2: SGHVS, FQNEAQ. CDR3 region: CASSHDFRGGSPLHF. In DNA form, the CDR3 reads TGTGCCAGCAGCCACGACTTTAGAGGTGGCTCACCCCTCCACTTT.

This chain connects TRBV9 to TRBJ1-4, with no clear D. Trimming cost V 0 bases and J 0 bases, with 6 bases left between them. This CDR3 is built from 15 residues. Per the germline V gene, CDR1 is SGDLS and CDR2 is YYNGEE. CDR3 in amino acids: CASSVDPTTNEKLFF. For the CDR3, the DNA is TGTGCCAGCAGCGTAGACCCTACAACTAATGAAAAACTGTTTTTT.

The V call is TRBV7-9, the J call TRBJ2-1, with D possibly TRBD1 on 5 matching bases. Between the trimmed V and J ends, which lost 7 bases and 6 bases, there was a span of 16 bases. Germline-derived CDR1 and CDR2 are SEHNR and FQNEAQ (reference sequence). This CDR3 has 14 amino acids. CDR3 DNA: TGTGCCAGCACCCCTGGGGCCAGAACCAATGAGCAGTTCTTC. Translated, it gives CASTPGARTNEQFF.

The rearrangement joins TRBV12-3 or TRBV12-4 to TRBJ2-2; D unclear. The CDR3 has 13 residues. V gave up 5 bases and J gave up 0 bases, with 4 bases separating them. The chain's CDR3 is CASSPSNTGELFF. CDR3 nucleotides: TGTGCCAGCAGTCCCTCGAACACCGGGGAGCTGTTTTTT.

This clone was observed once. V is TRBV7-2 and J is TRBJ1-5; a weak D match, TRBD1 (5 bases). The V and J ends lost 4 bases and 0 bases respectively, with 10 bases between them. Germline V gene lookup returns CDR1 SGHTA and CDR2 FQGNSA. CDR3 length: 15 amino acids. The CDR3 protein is CASSSQAHSNQPQHF. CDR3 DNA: TGTGCCAGCAGCTCACAGGCGCATAGCAATCAGCCCCAGCATTTT.

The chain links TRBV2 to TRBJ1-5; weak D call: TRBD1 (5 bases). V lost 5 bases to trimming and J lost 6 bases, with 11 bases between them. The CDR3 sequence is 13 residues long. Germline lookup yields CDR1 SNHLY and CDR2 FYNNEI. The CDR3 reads CASSPGLSQPQHF. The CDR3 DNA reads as TGTGCCAGCAGTCCAGGGCTAAGTCAGCCCCAGCATTTT.

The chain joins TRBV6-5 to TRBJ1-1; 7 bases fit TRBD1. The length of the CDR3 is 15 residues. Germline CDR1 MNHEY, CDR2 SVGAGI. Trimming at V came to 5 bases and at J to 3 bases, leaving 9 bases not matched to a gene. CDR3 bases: TGTGCCAGCAGTCCCTTAGTCAGGGGGGACACTGAAGCTTTCTTT. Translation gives CASSPLVRGDTEAFF.

Here the CDR3 DNA reads TGTGCCAGCAGTCGGGGGCGCAATCAGCCCCAGCATTTT. Encoded protein: CASSRGRNQPQHF. The chain links TRBV6-5 to TRBJ1-5, with TRBD1 as a possible D gene (6 bases). The V end lost 5 bases, the J end lost 2 bases, and 7 bases lay between the germline ends. CDR1 and CDR2 (germline): MNHEY, SVGAGI. The CDR3 consists of 13 residues.

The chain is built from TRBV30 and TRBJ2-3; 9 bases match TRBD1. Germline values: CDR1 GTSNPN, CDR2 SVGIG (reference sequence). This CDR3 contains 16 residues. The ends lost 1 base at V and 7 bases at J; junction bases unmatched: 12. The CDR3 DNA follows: TGTGCCTGGAGTGGCCCGGGACAGGGTAATTCATATACGCAGTATTTT. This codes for CAWSGPGQGNSYTQYF.